The T cell receptor beta chain under discussion was sequenced for a study of T cell clusters in autoimmune cytopenias. Study findings and constraints: Primary autoimmune cytopenia patients seemingly lacked the physiological T cell clusters found in healthy donors.

TRB amplification used approximately 250 ng of peripheral blood genomic DNA. In terms of frequency, this clonotype is large. Its matching antigen is unknown. TRB was amplified by touch-down multiplex PCR, primer pools A and B combined. Reanalyzing the multiplex PCR reads, TCRdb keeps one entry per CDR3 protein, without DNA. The sample shows some 910 distinct CDR3 sequences, and around 21% sits with its ten largest clones. The clonotype comes from a human donor with an autoimmune cytopenia or autoimmune hepatitis (not recorded which). Material for sequencing was peripheral blood.

The CDR3 reads CASKRGARERPARNEQFF. V is TRBV6-2 or TRBV6-3 and J is TRBJ2-1; TCRdb names TRBD1, which stays unverified in the absence of DNA. Germline loops: CDR1 MNHEY, CDR2 SVGEGT. This CDR3 is built from 18 residues.